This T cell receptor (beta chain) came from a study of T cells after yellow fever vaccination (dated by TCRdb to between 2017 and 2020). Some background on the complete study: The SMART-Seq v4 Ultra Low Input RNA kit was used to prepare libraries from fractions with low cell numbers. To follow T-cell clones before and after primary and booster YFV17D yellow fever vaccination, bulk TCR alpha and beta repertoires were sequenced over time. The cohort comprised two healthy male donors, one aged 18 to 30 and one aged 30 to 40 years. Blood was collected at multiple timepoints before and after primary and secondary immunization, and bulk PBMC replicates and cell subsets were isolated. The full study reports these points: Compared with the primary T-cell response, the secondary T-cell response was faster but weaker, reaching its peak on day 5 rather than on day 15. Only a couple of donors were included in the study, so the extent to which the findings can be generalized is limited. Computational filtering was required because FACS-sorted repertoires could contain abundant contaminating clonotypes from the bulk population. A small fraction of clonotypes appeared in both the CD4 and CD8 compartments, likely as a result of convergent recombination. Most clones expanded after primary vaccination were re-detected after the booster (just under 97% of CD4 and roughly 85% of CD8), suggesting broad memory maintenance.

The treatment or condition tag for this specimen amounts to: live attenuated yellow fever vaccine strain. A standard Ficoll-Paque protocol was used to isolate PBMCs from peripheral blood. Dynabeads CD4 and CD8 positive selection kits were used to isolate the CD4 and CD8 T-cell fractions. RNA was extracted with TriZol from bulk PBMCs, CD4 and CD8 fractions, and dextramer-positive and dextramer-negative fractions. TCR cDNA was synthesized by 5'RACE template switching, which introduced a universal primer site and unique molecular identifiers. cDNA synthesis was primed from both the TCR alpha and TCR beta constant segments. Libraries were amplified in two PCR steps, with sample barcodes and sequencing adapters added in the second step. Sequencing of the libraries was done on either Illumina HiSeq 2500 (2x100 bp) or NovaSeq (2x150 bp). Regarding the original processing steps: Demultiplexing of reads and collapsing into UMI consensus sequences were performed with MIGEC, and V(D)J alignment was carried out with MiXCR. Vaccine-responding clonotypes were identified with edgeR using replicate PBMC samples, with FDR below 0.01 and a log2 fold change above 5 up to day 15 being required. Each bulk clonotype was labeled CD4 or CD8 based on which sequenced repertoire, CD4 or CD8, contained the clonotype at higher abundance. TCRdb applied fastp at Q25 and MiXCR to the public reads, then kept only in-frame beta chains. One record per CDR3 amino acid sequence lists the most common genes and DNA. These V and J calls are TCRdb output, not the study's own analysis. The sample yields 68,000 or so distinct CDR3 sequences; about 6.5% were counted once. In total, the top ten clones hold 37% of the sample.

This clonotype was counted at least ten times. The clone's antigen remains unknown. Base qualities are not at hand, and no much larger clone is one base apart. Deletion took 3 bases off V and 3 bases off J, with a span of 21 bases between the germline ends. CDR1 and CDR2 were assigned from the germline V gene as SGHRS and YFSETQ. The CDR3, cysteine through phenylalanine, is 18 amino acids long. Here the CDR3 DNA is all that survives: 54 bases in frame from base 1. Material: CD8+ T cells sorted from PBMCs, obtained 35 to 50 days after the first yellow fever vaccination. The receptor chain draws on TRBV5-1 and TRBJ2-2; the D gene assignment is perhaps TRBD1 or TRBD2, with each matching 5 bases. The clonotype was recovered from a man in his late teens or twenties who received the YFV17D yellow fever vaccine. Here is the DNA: TGCGCCAGCAGCTCGGCAGGGAGAGTGTTGGGGGACACCGGGGAGCTGTTTTTT. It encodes CASSSAGRVLGDTGELFF.